The 29 T cell receptor beta chains below come from one sample, sequenced in a study of regulatory T cells in long-lasting Graves disease. CDR3 regions were amplified by Arm-PCR using iRepertoire HTBI primers to build TCR beta libraries. One entry per CDR3 protein results from TCRdb running MiXCR on the multiplex PCR reads. The table lists about 530,000 distinct CDR3 sequences, 15% to 20% of them singletons, with roughly 25% in the top ten. The time point: newly diagnosed GD, antithyroid drugs for less than 3 months. Generation of the TCR library employed RNA extracted from PBMCs. The same data also contributed to another study, on T cells in Graves' hyperthyroidism and ophthalmopathy.

The material was peripheral blood mononuclear cells (PBMCs), obtained at new diagnosis, from a patient treated with antithyroid drugs. These receptors came from a woman aged 35 to 60 with Graves disease.

This clonotype was detected many times. The chain is built from TRBV6-5 and TRBJ1-4; D gene uncertain. The germline gives CDR1 MNHEY, CDR2 SVGAGI. The CDR3 covers 14 residues. With 0 bases removed from V and 7 bases from J, the gap between germline ends came to 9 bases. CDR3 bases: TGTGCCAGCAGTTACTCGAGGGCGGGTGAAAAACTGTTTTTT. Protein product: CASSYSRAGEKLFF.

The chain recombines TRBV6-2 or TRBV6-3 with TRBJ2-7; weak D call: TRBD2 (5 bases). This CDR3 spans 15 amino acids. V was shortened by 5 bases and J by 4 bases, with 18 bases between the two germline ends. CDR1 and CDR2 (germline): MNHEY, SVGEGT. Here the CDR3 DNA reads TGTGCCAGCAGTCCTCTGAACGGGCGGGTTTACGAGCAGTACTTC. It encodes CASSPLNGRVYEQYF.

There are a few counts of this clonotype. The chain carries TRBV11-2 and TRBJ2-6; D is tentatively TRBD1 or TRBD2 (5 bases each). Looked up from germline, CDR1 is SGHAT and CDR2 is FQNNGV. The V end lost 5 bases, the J end lost 2 bases, and 16 bases lay between the germline ends. The length of the CDR3 is 17 residues. CDR3 sequence (DNA): TGTGCCAGCAGCCCCTTGAGGGGTTCCCCTGGGGCCAACGTCCTGACTTTC. Its protein is CASSPLRGSPGANVLTF.

Of note for this clonotype: A single base separates this from a much larger clone, so it may be a read error. The chain joins TRBV5-1 to TRBJ2-2; D gene unclear. Deletions cut 0 bases from V and 4 bases from J, with 13 bases between. This CDR3 has 16 amino acids. Germline CDR1 reads SGHRS; CDR2 reads YFSETQ. The CDR3 loop is CASSLEVGPGTGELFF. In DNA form, the CDR3 reads TGCGCCAGCAGCTTGGAGGTGGGTCCGGGCACCGGGGAGCTGTTTTTT.

This clonotype has more than one count but fewer than ten. This chain joins TRBV5-4 and TRBJ1-1; maybe TRBD1 (6 bases). V lost 3 bases, J lost 1 base, and 13 bases lay in between. The CDR3 contains 15 residues. CDR1 is SGHNT, CDR2 YYREEE, per germline (reference sequence). This CDR3 reads CASSWGGPGNTEAFF. The CDR3 DNA sequence: TGTGCCAGCAGCTGGGGGGGGCCGGGGAACACTGAAGCTTTCTTT.

This sequence joins TRBV28 and TRBJ2-5, with a tentative D call TRBD2 (5 bases). The V end was cut by 7 bases, the J end by 5 bases, with 17 bases between. There are 14 residues in the CDR3. Germline CDR1 and CDR2: MDHEN and SYDVKM. Here the CDR3 reads CASKSSGPGETQYF. The CDR3 DNA follows: TGTGCCAGCAAATCCAGTGGACCGGGGGAGACCCAGTACTTC.

A note on this clonotype: At one end, the junction sequence differs from germline, possibly due to a read error. The rearrangement joins TRBV19 to TRBJ1-3; the D is unclear. From germline, CDR1 is LNHDA and CDR2 SQIVND (reference sequence). The CDR3 consists of 14 residues. For the CDR3, the DNA is TGTGCCAGTAGTATATTAGGATCTGGAAACACCGTATATTTT. Translating it yields CASSILGSGNTVYF.

This clonotype appeared many times. V is TRBV2 and J is TRBJ1-1; no reliable D call. Trimming took off 6 bases at V and 6 bases at J, with 11 bases between the two ends. CDR3 length: 12 amino acids. In germline, CDR1 is SNHLY, CDR2 FYNNEI. The CDR3: CASSGTSAEAFF. CDR3 DNA sequence: TGTGCCAGCAGCGGTACATCCGCTGAAGCTTTCTTT.

In its sample, this clonotype was seen many times. This chain joins TRBV7-2 and TRBJ2-5; 7 bases are shared with TRBD1. V dropped 1 base and J dropped 4; count of bases not matched to a gene: 6. CDR1 and CDR2 (germline): SGHTA, FQGNSA. The length of the CDR3 is 15 residues. The CDR3 DNA reads as TGTGCCAGCAGCTTAGGGCCAGGGGGAGCAGAGACCCAGTACTTC. Translated: CASSLGPGGAETQYF.

This clonotype showed up many times. V gene TRBV20-1 combines with J gene TRBJ1-1; D remains ambiguous. The V end lost 7 bases, the J end lost 1 base, and 16 bases lay between the germline ends. Germline loops: CDR1 DFQATT, CDR2 SNEGSKA (reference sequence). This CDR3 comprises 14 residues. CDR3 nucleotides: TGCAGTGGAGCGACACCCGTTGGGAACACTGAAGCTTTCTTT. The encoded protein is CSGATPVGNTEAFF.

The chain couples TRBV20-1 to TRBJ2-3; no reliable D call. Germline loops: CDR1 DFQATT, CDR2 SNEGSKA (reference sequence). Trimming pared 3 bases from V and 6 bases from J, leaving 10 bases between. There are 12 residues in the CDR3. CDR3 DNA: TGCAGTGCTAGGGCCCCCGCTGATACGCAGTATTTT. It is translated as CSARAPADTQYF.

This clonotype was seen a handful of times. The V and J genes are TRBV20-1 and TRBJ1-3, with D unclear. The CDR3 sequence is 16 residues long. CDR1 is DFQATT and CDR2 is SNEGSKA in the germline V gene (reference sequence). With 0 bases removed from V and 3 bases from J, the gap between germline ends came to 15 bases. CDR3 nucleotides: TGCAGTGCTAGAGATCGGCCCAGCCGCAGTGGAAACACCATATATTTT. Translated: CSARDRPSRSGNTIYF.

Ten or more counts support this clonotype. CDR3 sequence reads: CASSLEGLTNEKLFF. Here the CDR3 DNA reads TGTGCCAGCAGCTTAGAGGGGCTTACCAATGAAAAACTGTTTTTT. The chain links TRBV5-5 to TRBJ1-4, with a tentative D call TRBD1 (5 bases). CDR3 length: 15 amino acids. V dropped 2 bases and J dropped 5 bases, with 13 bases sitting between them. Germline V lookup: CDR1 SGHKS, CDR2 YYEKEE (reference sequence).

This clonotype came up many times. This chain joins TRBV6-5 and TRBJ1-2; D remains unclear. Germline values: CDR1 MNHEY, CDR2 SVGAGI. V dropped 2 bases and J dropped 6 bases, with 16 bases sitting between them. The CDR3 contains 15 residues. CDR3 sequence (DNA): TGTGCCAGCAGTTACCGCTTTACGGCGTGGGATGGCTACACCTTC. This gives the protein CASSYRFTAWDGYTF.

V gene TRBV18 combines with J gene TRBJ2-4; 7 nucleotides match TRBD2. In germline, CDR1 is KGHSH, CDR2 LQKENI. Trimming took 3 bases from V and 6 from J; bases not matched to a gene: 8. This CDR3 has 15 residues. CDR3 sequence: CASSPPLGEGNIQYF. The CDR3 bases are TGTGCCAGCTCACCGCCTTTAGGGGAGGGAAACATTCAGTACTTC.

The V gene is TRBV7-3, the J gene TRBJ2-3; TRBD1 agrees at 8 bases. Trimming cost V 6 bases and J 1 base; bases outside gene matches: 9. The CDR3 length is 16 residues. CDR1 is SGHTA and CDR2 is FQGTGA in the germline V gene. The CDR3 nucleotides read TGTGCCAGCAGTTTCAGGGGGCTAGGAGGCACAGATACGCAGTATTTT. Translating gives CASSFRGLGGTDTQYF.

The chain links TRBV6-1 to TRBJ1-4; no firm D call. Trimming shortened V by 10 bases and J by 5 bases, and 17 bases separated the two germline ends. Germline V gene sequence: CDR1 MNHNS, CDR2 SASEGT. This CDR3 spans 14 amino acids. The CDR3 is CATIRSPGNEKLFF. The CDR3 nucleotides are TGTGCCACAATCAGGAGCCCTGGAAATGAAAAACTGTTTTTT.

This clonotype has ten or more counts. The CDR3 reads CASSGTGTTSTDTQYF. In DNA, the CDR3 is TGCGCCAGCAGCGGAACCGGGACTACTAGCACAGATACGCAGTATTTT. This rearrangement joins TRBV5-1 to TRBJ2-3, with 7 bases aligning to TRBD2. The CDR3 spans 16 residues. Trimming cost V 4 bases and J 0 bases; bases outside gene matches: 8. Germline values: CDR1 SGHRS, CDR2 YFSETQ. The full variable domain, in which reference TRBV5-1 and TRBJ2-3 provide the parts outside the CDR3, is KAGVTQTPRYLIKTRGQQVTLSCSPISGHRSVSWYQQTPGQGLQFLFEYFSETQRNKGNFPGRFSGRQFSNSRSEMNVSTLELGDSALYLCASSGTGTTSTDTQYFGPGTRLTVL.

V usage is TRBV3-1 and J usage is TRBJ2-2, with D hard to call. Per the germline V gene, CDR1 is LGHDT and CDR2 is YNNKEL (reference sequence). The V gene lost 2 bases and the J gene lost 4 bases, with 5 bases spanning the gap. The CDR3 is 13 residues long. CDR3 nucleotide sequence: TGTGCCAGCAGCCAATGGGGCACCGGGGAGCTGTTTTTT. Translating it yields CASSQWGTGELFF. The full variable domain, its missing parts supplied by reference TRBV3-1 and TRBJ2-2, is DTAVSQTPKYLVTQMGNDKSIKCEQNLGHDTMYWYKQDSKKFLKIMFSYNNKELIINETVPNRFSPKSPDKAHLNLHINSLELGDSAVYFCASSQWGTGELFFGEGSRLTVL.

V is TRBV28 and J is TRBJ1-1; D is perhaps TRBD1 (6 bases). The length of the CDR3 is 18 residues. Trimming shortened V by 2 bases and J by 4 bases, and 23 bases separated the two germline ends. The germline V gene encodes CDR1 MDHEN and CDR2 SYDVKM. The CDR3 protein is CASSLRRLRRGSSTEAFF. The CDR3 region has the DNA TGTGCCAGCAGTTTACGCCGACTCCGGAGGGGGTCGAGCACTGAAGCTTTCTTT.

The sample holds a few counts of this clonotype. The gene calls are TRBV29-1 and TRBJ2-7; D is perhaps TRBD2 (5 bases). CDR1 and CDR2 (germline): SQVTM, ANQGSEA. CDR3 length: 12 amino acids. V was cut by 4 bases and J by 3 bases, with 10 bases left in between. Here the CDR3 reads CSVVRESYEQYF. The CDR3 DNA is TGCAGCGTTGTCCGGGAAAGCTACGAGCAGTACTTC.

The rearrangement joins TRBV27 to TRBJ1-2, with 8 positions matching TRBD1. CDR3 length: 16 amino acids. Germline V gene data show CDR1 as MNHEY and CDR2 as SMNVEV (reference sequence). Germline trimming cut 6 bases from V and 3 bases from J; bases unmatched to any gene: 12. CDR3 sequence (DNA): TGTGCCAGCAGCAGGTGGGGCAGGGGGCTAGACTATGGCTACACCTTC. It yields the protein CASSRWGRGLDYGYTF.

This clonotype was picked up many times. This chain connects TRBV5-5 to TRBJ2-1; 10 bases fit TRBD2. The V segment lost 0 bases and the J segment 3 bases; nucleotides outside the gene matches: 6. Germline V gene sequence: CDR1 SGHKS, CDR2 YYEKEE (reference sequence). CDR3 length: 17 amino acids. CDR3 residues: CASSLGGTSASYNEQFF. DNA of the CDR3: TGTGCCAGCAGCTTGGGGGGGACTAGCGCGAGCTACAATGAGCAGTTCTTC.

This clonotype has only a few counts. The CDR3 nucleotides read TGTGCCAGCAGTAAGACCGGGACTAGACCCAACAATGAGCAGTTCTTC. This gives the protein CASSKTGTRPNNEQFF. The V gene is TRBV6-1, the J gene TRBJ2-1, with 8 positions matching TRBD2. CDR1 and CDR2 (germline): MNHNS, SASEGT. The CDR3 has 16 amino acids. V gave up 5 bases and J gave up 5 bases; unmatched junction bases: 11.

A few counts support this clonotype. The chain carries TRBV2 and TRBJ1-5; possible D gene TRBD1, 5 bases. Deletions cut 4 bases from V and 0 bases from J, with 10 bases between. The CDR3 totals 15 residues. Looked up from germline, CDR1 is SNHLY and CDR2 is FYNNEI. The chain's CDR3 is CASSAQEISNQPQHF. CDR3 in DNA: TGTGCCAGCAGTGCACAGGAAATTAGCAATCAGCCCCAGCATTTT.

This clonotype has ten or more counts. In nucleotides, the CDR3 is TGTGCCAGCAGGACCTCAGGGGGTCACACTGAAGCTTTCTTT. Residues: CASRTSGGHTEAFF. The chain carries TRBV27 and TRBJ1-1; TRBD1 matches 7 bases. CDR3 length: 14 amino acids. Germline V gives CDR1 MNHEY, CDR2 SMNVEV (reference sequence). V was clipped by 6 bases and J by 3 bases; unmatched bases: 7.

The J gene is TRBJ1-1, the V gene TRBV2; no firm D call. This CDR3 has 15 amino acids. The V end lost 4 bases, the J end lost 7 bases, and 19 bases lay between the germline ends. Germline values: CDR1 SNHLY, CDR2 FYNNEI. This CDR3 is CASSGSEGPVGEAFF. CDR3 DNA sequence: TGTGCCAGCAGTGGGTCCGAGGGTCCGGTAGGTGAAGCTTTCTTT.

In its sample, this clonotype was seen many times. The chain recombines TRBV4-1 with TRBJ2-7, with no clear D. Trimming cost V 1 base and J 0 bases, with 7 bases left between them. Germline V CDR1 and CDR2: MGHRA, YSYEKL. The CDR3 runs 14 residues. CDR3 amino acids: CASSQGTSSYEQYF. The CDR3 nucleotides read TGCGCCAGCAGCCAAGGTACGAGCTCCTACGAGCAGTACTTC.

This clonotype was seen ten or more times. This sequence joins TRBV10-3 and TRBJ2-3; possible D gene TRBD1, 6 bases. Trimming removed 6 bases from V and 4 bases from J, with 14 bases in between. Per germline, CDR1 ENHRY and CDR2 SYGVKD. The CDR3 is made up of 14 amino acids. Here the CDR3 reads CAISFQGSADTQYF. The CDR3 DNA reads TGTGCCATCAGCTTCCAGGGGTCGGCAGATACGCAGTATTTT.